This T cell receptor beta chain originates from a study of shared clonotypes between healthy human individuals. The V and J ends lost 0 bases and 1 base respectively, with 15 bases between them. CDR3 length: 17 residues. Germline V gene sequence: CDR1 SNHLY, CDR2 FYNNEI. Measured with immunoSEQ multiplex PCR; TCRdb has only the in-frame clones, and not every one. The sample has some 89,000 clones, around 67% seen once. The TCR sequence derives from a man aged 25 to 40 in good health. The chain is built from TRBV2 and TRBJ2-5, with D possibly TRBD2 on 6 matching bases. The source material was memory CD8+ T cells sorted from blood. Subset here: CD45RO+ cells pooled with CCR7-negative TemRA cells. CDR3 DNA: TGTGCCAGCAGTGAAGCGCCGGATAGCGGAGCCCAAGAGACCCAGTACTTC. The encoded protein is CASSEAPDSGAQETQYF.